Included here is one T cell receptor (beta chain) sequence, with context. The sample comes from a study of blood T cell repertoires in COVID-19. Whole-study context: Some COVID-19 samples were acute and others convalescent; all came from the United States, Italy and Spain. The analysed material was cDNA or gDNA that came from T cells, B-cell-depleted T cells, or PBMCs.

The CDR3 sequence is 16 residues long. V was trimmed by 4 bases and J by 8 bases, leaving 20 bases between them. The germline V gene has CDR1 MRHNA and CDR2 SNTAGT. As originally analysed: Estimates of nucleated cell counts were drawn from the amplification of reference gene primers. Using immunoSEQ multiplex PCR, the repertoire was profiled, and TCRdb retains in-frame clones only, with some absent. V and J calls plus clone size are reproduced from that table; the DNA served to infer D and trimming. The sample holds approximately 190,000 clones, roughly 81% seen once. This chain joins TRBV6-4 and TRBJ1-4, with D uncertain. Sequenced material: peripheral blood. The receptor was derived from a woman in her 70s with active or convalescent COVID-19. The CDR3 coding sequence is TGTGCCAGCAGTGTCAGAACAGTCCCCCGGAGGGAAAAACTGTTTTTT. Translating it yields CASSVRTVPRREKLFF.